Below are 22 T cell receptor beta chains sequenced from a single sample in a study of coeliac disease. Generated by immunoSEQ multiplex PCR, the TCRdb table keeps only in-frame clones and is missing some. The repertoire includes some 1,700 clones, approximately 70% of them detected once, and around 10% sits in the top ten. Sequencing was done on a sample of lymphocytes from the gut lamina propria. These receptors all come from a human donor without celiac disease.

CDR3 in amino acids: CASSLRGYATDTQYF. CDR3 nucleotide sequence: TGCGCCAGCAGCTTGCGGGGGTATGCGACAGATACGCAGTATTTT. The rearrangement joins TRBV5-1 to TRBJ2-3; D might be TRBD2 (6 bases). The CDR3 runs 15 residues. Deletions cut 1 base from V and 3 bases from J, with 12 bases between. Germline V CDR1 and CDR2: SGHRS, YFSETQ.

The CDR3 sequence: CASPPPLQGGYTF. DNA of the CDR3: TGTGCCAGCCCCCCGCCCCTACAGGGAGGCTACACCTTC. This chain joins TRBV28 and TRBJ1-2, with D perhaps matching TRBD1 (6 bases). V shed 8 bases and J shed 8 bases, with 18 bases lying between them. This CDR3 contains 13 residues. Looked up from germline, CDR1 is MDHEN and CDR2 is SYDVKM.

The rearrangement links TRBV11-1 to TRBJ2-4; 7 bases map to TRBD2. CDR3 size: 16 residues. In germline, CDR1 is SGHAT, CDR2 FQDESV (reference sequence). The junction had 7 bases not matched to a gene; V was cut back by 5 bases and J by 0 bases. CDR3 protein: CASSPSGNLAKNIQYF. Here the CDR3 DNA reads TGTGCCAGCAGCCCTAGCGGAAACCTAGCCAAAAACATTCAGTACTTC.

The V and J genes are TRBV7-9 and TRBJ2-7; D is unclear. CDR3 length: 12 amino acids. Germline V gives CDR1 SEHNR, CDR2 FQNEAQ (reference sequence). With 3 bases removed from V and 3 bases from J, the gap between germline ends came to 6 bases. The CDR3: CASSFSGYEQYF. The CDR3 DNA reads TGTGCCAGCAGCTTCAGTGGCTACGAGCAGTACTTC.

This clone was found once. The J gene is TRBJ2-5, the V gene TRBV5-4; TRBD2 matches 12 bases. With V trimmed by 3 bases and J by 4 bases, 4 bases remained unmatched. Germline CDR1 reads SGHNT; CDR2 reads YYREEE (reference sequence). The CDR3 is made up of 15 amino acids. The CDR3 sequence is CASSSSGRAPETQYF. Written as DNA, the CDR3 is TGTGCCAGCAGCTCTAGCGGGAGGGCCCCAGAGACCCAGTACTTC. The full variable domain, its missing parts supplied by reference TRBV5-4 and TRBJ2-5, is ETGVTQSPTHLIKTRGQQVTLRCSSQSGHNTVSWYQQALGQGPQFIFQYYREEENGRGNFPPRFSGLQFPNYSSELNVNALELDDSALYLCASSSSGRAPETQYFGPGTRLLVL.

This clone was counted a single time. Other nucleotide sequences from this sample produce the same CDR3. The J gene is TRBJ1-2, the V gene TRBV30; possibly TRBD1 for D (5 bases). Germline loops: CDR1 GTSNPN, CDR2 SVGIG (reference sequence). Trimming pared 0 bases from V and 7 bases from J, leaving 12 bases between. CDR3 length equals 13 residues. CDR3 DNA: TGTGCCTGGAGTGTAGGAGGGGTAGTTGGCTACACCTTC. It specifies CAWSVGGVVGYTF.

The chain carries TRBV7-2 and TRBJ1-1; D may be TRBD1 (6 bases). The CDR3 consists of 15 residues. Germline values: CDR1 SGHTA, CDR2 FQGNSA. The V end was cut by 3 bases, the J end by 1 base, with 12 bases between. CDR3 loop: CASSFGDRKNTEAFF. CDR3 nucleotides: TGTGCCAGCAGCTTCGGAGACAGGAAGAACACTGAAGCTTTCTTT.

This clone occurred a few times. The rearrangement uses TRBV19 and TRBJ1-6, with D perhaps TRBD1 (5 bases). Germline V gives CDR1 LNHDA, CDR2 SQIVND (reference sequence). Between the trimmed V and J ends, which lost 7 bases and 12 bases, there was a span of 13 bases. This CDR3 region has 12 residues. CDR3 sequence reads: CASTEGKGPLHF. The CDR3 DNA reads TGTGCCAGTACGGAGGGGAAAGGACCCCTCCACTTT. The full variable domain, completed using reference TRBV19 and TRBJ1-6, is DGGITQSPKYLFRKEGQNVTLSCEQNLNHDAMYWYRQDPGQGLRLIYYSQIVNDFQKGDIAEGYSVSREKKESFPLTVTSAQKNPTAFYLCASTEGKGPLHFGNGTRLTVT.

The CDR3 protein is CASSLADRDEQYF. In DNA, the CDR3 is TGTGCCAGCAGCTTAGCGGACAGAGACGAGCAGTACTTC. This chain links TRBV11-1 with TRBJ2-7, with D possibly TRBD1 on 6 matching bases. This CDR3 has 13 amino acids. CDR1 is SGHAT, CDR2 FQDESV, per germline (reference sequence). V dropped 0 bases and J dropped 5 bases, with 8 bases sitting between them.

The rearrangement uses TRBV28 and TRBJ2-3, with TRBD2 matching over 12 bases. Per germline, CDR1 MDHEN and CDR2 SYDVKM. The CDR3 runs to 19 residues. The V gene end was trimmed by 6 bases and the J gene end by 4 bases; junction bases not matched to a gene: 17. The CDR3 reads CASRVTGGLAGGEADTQYF. The CDR3 DNA follows: TGTGCCAGCAGAGTTACCGGGGGACTAGCGGGTGGGGAGGCAGATACGCAGTATTTT.

V is TRBV6-1 and J is TRBJ2-7, with D perhaps matching TRBD2 (5 bases). Trimming stripped 6 bases from V and 2 bases from J, with 17 bases between. CDR1 and CDR2 from the germline V gene are MNHNS and SASEGT. This CDR3 has 15 amino acids. Here the CDR3 reads CASRPARELTYEQYF. For the CDR3, the DNA is TGTGCCAGCAGGCCCGCGAGGGAACTGACCTACGAGCAGTACTTC.

This clone was observed a single time. The gene calls are TRBV11-2 and TRBJ2-4, with 8 bases fitting TRBD1. Germline CDR1 is SGHAT and CDR2 is FQNNGV. There are 16 residues in the CDR3. V was clipped by 4 bases and J by 6 bases; unmatched bases: 11. Written as DNA, the CDR3 is TGTGCCAGCAGCTCCCTACAGGGGGTTGGAGGAAACATTCAGTACTTC. This encodes CASSSLQGVGGNIQYF.

The chain links TRBV10-1 to TRBJ2-1, with TRBD2 as a possible D gene (6 bases). V dropped 2 bases and J dropped 0 bases, with 11 bases sitting between them. The CDR3 has 16 residues. Germline V gene lookup returns CDR1 WNHNN and CDR2 SYGVQD (reference sequence). The DNA for the CDR3 is TGCGCCAGCAGTGAGGTTCGGGGGAGCTCCTACAATGAGCAGTTCTTC. As protein: CASSEVRGSSYNEQFF.

The CDR3 sequence is CASSIYRGQGAVLGEKLFF. CDR3 nucleotide sequence: TGTGCCAGCAGCATCTACAGGGGCCAAGGGGCGGTATTGGGGGAAAAACTGTTTTTT. The chain combines TRBV28 with TRBJ1-4; 7 nucleotides match TRBD1. V was clipped by 6 bases and J by 8 bases; unmatched bases: 24. The CDR3 spans 19 residues. The germline V gene has CDR1 MDHEN and CDR2 SYDVKM.

The chain carries TRBV5-4 and TRBJ2-6; possibly TRBD2 for D (6 bases). V was trimmed by 3 bases and J by 0 bases, leaving 13 bases between them. The length of the CDR3 is 17 residues. Germline V gene data show CDR1 as SGHNT and CDR2 as YYREEE (reference sequence). The CDR3 loop is CASSSRDWDSGANVLTF. In DNA form, the CDR3 reads TGTGCCAGCAGCTCCCGGGACTGGGACTCTGGGGCCAACGTCCTGACTTTC. The full variable domain, rest sourced from reference TRBV5-4 and TRBJ2-6, is ETGVTQSPTHLIKTRGQQVTLRCSSQSGHNTVSWYQQALGQGPQFIFQYYREEENGRGNFPPRFSGLQFPNYSSELNVNALELDDSALYLCASSSRDWDSGANVLTFGAGSRLTVL.

V gene TRBV12-5 combines with J gene TRBJ2-6; 9 bases are shared with TRBD1. This CDR3 contains 23 residues. Germline loops: CDR1 LGHNT, CDR2 FRNRAP. With 4 bases clipped from V and 4 bases from J, the junction kept 26 bases outside the gene matches. CDR3 sequence (DNA): TGTGCTAGTGGTTACACCAAACTTCACGAACAGGGGGCGCTTGGGACGGGGGCCAACGTCCTGACTTTC. Amino acids: CASGYTKLHEQGALGTGANVLTF.

The chain carries TRBV28 and TRBJ1-4; 7 bases fit TRBD1. Germline V CDR1 and CDR2: MDHEN, SYDVKM. The CDR3 is 17 amino acids. Trimming cost V 6 bases and J 0 bases; bases outside gene matches: 10. The CDR3 DNA reads as TGTGCCAGCAGACCCCATGGGACAGTTACAACTAATGAAAAACTGTTTTTT. This gives the protein CASRPHGTVTTNEKLFF.

The table lists this clone with a count of one. The V call is TRBV14, the J call TRBJ2-5; no firm D call. Trimming left V 3 bases short and J 4 bases short, with 12 bases between. The CDR3 runs 14 residues. Germline assignment: CDR1 SGHDN and CDR2 FVKESK. For the CDR3, the DNA is TGTGCCAGCAGCCACCCGACTCGTCGAGAGACCCAGTACTTC. This gives the protein CASSHPTRRETQYF.

V gene TRBV7-2 combines with J gene TRBJ2-7, with D hard to call. From germline, CDR1 is SGHTA and CDR2 FQGNSA. Trimming pared 8 bases from V and 2 bases from J, leaving 10 bases between. This CDR3 region has 12 residues. CDR3 residues: CASFKTPYEQYF. The CDR3 region has the DNA TGTGCCAGCTTTAAGACACCCTACGAGCAGTACTTC.

The chain is built from TRBV27 and TRBJ1-4, with 9 bases matching TRBD1. The CDR3 contains 15 residues. Germline V gives CDR1 MNHEY, CDR2 SMNVEV (reference sequence). V lost 2 bases to trimming and J lost 11 bases; unmatched junction nucleotides: 9. CDR3 in amino acids: CASSLANRGPGKLFF. The CDR3 DNA sequence: TGTGCCAGCAGTTTAGCCAACAGGGGGCCGGGGAAACTGTTTTTT.

This clone has just a few counts. The chain couples TRBV28 to TRBJ1-5; the match to TRBD1 covers 7 bases. V lost 3 bases to trimming and J lost 3 bases; unmatched junction nucleotides: 5. Per germline, CDR1 MDHEN and CDR2 SYDVKM. The CDR3 consists of 15 residues. The CDR3 DNA follows: TGTGCCAGCAGTTTTATGGACAGGACCAATCAGCCCCAGCATTTT. This encodes CASSFMDRTNQPQHF.

By share, this clone counts as large. The V gene is TRBV14, the J gene TRBJ2-7; 8 bases align to TRBD2. The junction had 7 bases not matched to a gene; V was cut back by 0 bases and J by 6 bases. This CDR3 spans 15 amino acids. Germline V gene sequence: CDR1 SGHDN, CDR2 FVKESK. In DNA, the CDR3 is TGTGCCAGCAGCCAAGATCCAGCGGGAGTTGCCGAGCAGTACTTC. It codes for CASSQDPAGVAEQYF.